The 5 T cell receptor beta chains given below trace back to one sample, sequenced in a study of Graves' ophthalmopathy and Graves' hyperthyroidism. TCR beta CDR3 regions were amplified from RNA transcripts. A first-round RT-PCR used HTBI primers, followed by a second-round multiplex PCR. Using its own MiXCR run on the multiplex PCR reads, TCRdb lists one record per CDR3 protein. The table lists 600,000 to 700,000 distinct CDR3 sequences, just over 40% of them singletons. Material: peripheral blood. The receptors shown here come from an adult man with Graves' ophthalmopathy.

The rearrangement uses TRBV4-1 and TRBJ1-5; D is ambiguous. The CDR3 extends over 13 amino acids. V was shortened by 4 bases and J by 3 bases, with 7 bases between the two germline ends. From germline, CDR1 is MGHRA and CDR2 YSYEKL. CDR3 bases: TGCGCCAGCAGCCGAGCAATCAATCAGCCCCAGCATTTT. Translated: CASSRAINQPQHF.

There are a few counts of this clonotype. The CDR3 region is CASSSRGGVQETQYF. The CDR3 nucleotides read TGTGCCAGCAGCTCACGGGGGGGGGTCCAAGAGACCCAGTACTTC. This chain joins TRBV4-2 and TRBJ2-5; 8 nucleotides line up with TRBD2. This CDR3 is 15 amino acids long. V trimming: 5 bases; J trimming: 1 base; junction bases outside the gene matches: 6. Germline values: CDR1 LGHNA, CDR2 YNFKEQ.

This clonotype was counted at least ten times. The chain joins TRBV7-3 to TRBJ1-6; 8 bases line up with TRBD1. Germline lookup yields CDR1 SGHTA and CDR2 FQGTGA. The CDR3 loop spans 16 amino acids. J lost 10 bases, V lost 5 bases, and 13 bases had no gene match. CDR3: CASSLAGQGGGSPLHF. CDR3 nucleotide sequence: TGTGCCAGCAGCCTCGCTGGACAGGGCGGCGGATCACCCCTCCACTTT. The whole variable domain, filled in from reference TRBV7-3 and TRBJ1-6, reads GAGVSQTPSNKVTEKGKYVELRCDPISGHTALYWYRQSLGQGPEFLIYFQGTGAADDSGLPNDRFFAVRPEGSVSTLKIQRTERGDSAVYLCASSLAGQGGGSPLHFGNGTRLTVT.

The sample holds a few counts of this clonotype. The chain recombines TRBV11-2 with TRBJ2-5, with D unresolved. The V end lost 5 bases, the J end lost 5 bases, and 18 bases lay between the germline ends. Germline V gives CDR1 SGHAT, CDR2 FQNNGV. The CDR3 contains 15 residues. The CDR3 DNA sequence: TGTGCCAGCAGCCCAGGACGTACCCGATGGGAGACCCAGTACTTC. The encoded protein is CASSPGRTRWETQYF.

The chain links TRBV25-1 to TRBJ2-7; weak D call: TRBD1 (6 bases). With 1 base removed from V and 5 bases from J, the gap between germline ends came to 15 bases. CDR3 size: 15 residues. Looked up from germline, CDR1 is MGHDK and CDR2 is SYGVNS. CDR3 residues: CASSESMGTPNEQYF. As DNA, the CDR3 is TGTGCCAGCAGTGAATCCATGGGGACACCAAACGAGCAGTACTTC.